This passage covers 24 T cell receptor beta chains from one sample sequenced in a study of shared clonotypes between healthy human individuals. Clones were sequenced by immunoSEQ multiplex PCR, and TCRdb holds only the in-frame ones, with some missing. The repertoire holds roughly 480,000 clones, around 80% seen once, with about 12% in the top ten. Sample: PBMCs. The receptors were sampled from a woman aged 40 to 50 in good health. Some clones in this sample may be carry-over from other donors' samples.

The gene calls are TRBV4-2 and TRBJ1-4; 8 bases line up with TRBD1. V lost 0 bases, J lost 1 base, and 7 bases stayed unmatched. The CDR3 loop spans 18 amino acids. Germline V gene lookup returns CDR1 LGHNA and CDR2 YNFKEQ. CDR3 region: CASSQDRSRGQTNEKLFF. The CDR3, as DNA: TGTGCCAGCAGCCAAGATAGGTCCAGGGGGCAAACTAATGAAAAACTGTTTTTT.

V is TRBV10-3 and J is TRBJ2-7, with 7 bases that match TRBD1. The CDR3 covers 16 residues. Germline V gene lookup returns CDR1 ENHRY and CDR2 SYGVKD. J gave up 2 bases and V 2 bases, and 9 bases lay outside the gene matches. The CDR3 DNA sequence: TGTGCCATCAGTGAGCCCCCCTTGACAGGGACCTACGAGCAGTACTTC. Its protein is CAISEPPLTGTYEQYF.

Of note for this clone: The same CDR3 can be traced to other DNA sequences in this sample. V usage is TRBV7-2 and J usage is TRBJ1-3, with unresolved D. CDR1 is SGHTA, CDR2 FQGNSA, per germline. The CDR3 runs to 15 residues. Trimming left V 5 bases short and J 0 bases short, with 11 bases between. The CDR3 bases are TGTGCCAGCAGCCTCGGCGGGGTCTCTGGAAACACCATATATTTT. This gives the protein CASSLGGVSGNTIYF.

The chain carries TRBV27 and TRBJ2-2; no clear D. The V gene lost 5 bases and the J gene lost 3 bases, with 10 bases spanning the gap. CDR1 MNHEY and CDR2 SMNVEV come from the germline V gene (reference sequence). The length of the CDR3 is 14 residues. DNA for the CDR3: TGTGCCAGCAGTCTTTTCGGACACACCGGGGAGCTGTTTTTT. Protein product: CASSLFGHTGELFF.

The V gene is TRBV7-9, the J gene TRBJ1-5; 7 bases fit TRBD1. The length of the CDR3 is 14 residues. V was pared by 4 bases and J by 5 bases, with 5 bases of the junction left unmatched. Germline CDR1 reads SEHNR; CDR2 reads FQNEAQ (reference sequence). CDR3 region: CASSSRDSYQPQHF. CDR3 bases: TGTGCCAGCAGCTCTCGGGACAGCTATCAGCCCCAGCATTTT.

The chain is built from TRBV10-3 and TRBJ1-4, with a tentative D call TRBD1 (5 bases). The CDR3 length is 13 residues. V lost 0 bases to trimming and J lost 7 bases, with 6 bases between them. Germline-derived CDR1 and CDR2 are ENHRY and SYGVKD. The CDR3 DNA is TGTGCCATCAGTGAGTCGGGGGGTGAAAAACTGTTTTTT. The encoded protein is CAISESGGEKLFF.

The V call is TRBV10-3, the J call TRBJ1-2, with 7 bases aligning to TRBD1. Per germline, CDR1 ENHRY and CDR2 SYGVKD. There are 14 residues in the CDR3. The J segment lost 3 bases and the V segment lost 10 bases, leaving 11 bases of the junction unmatched. The CDR3: CASLQGPTDYGYTF. The CDR3 coding sequence is TGTGCCAGTCTACAGGGGCCCACGGACTATGGCTACACCTTC.

The J gene is TRBJ2-5, the V gene TRBV5-1, with D perhaps matching TRBD2 (5 bases). Deletions cut 0 bases from V and 4 bases from J, with 13 bases between. Looked up from germline, CDR1 is SGHRS and CDR2 is YFSETQ. This CDR3 has 15 residues. The CDR3 region has the DNA TGCGCCAGCAGCTTGGCCGGCACTAGTTCAGAGACCCAGTACTTC. Encoded protein: CASSLAGTSSETQYF.

This clone was picked up many times. The identical CDR3 is also encoded by other nucleotide sequences in the sample. V and J are TRBV28 and TRBJ2-6, with D unclear. Germline V CDR1 and CDR2: MDHEN, SYDVKM. CDR3 length: 14 residues. The germline V and J ends were trimmed by 7 bases and 4 bases, with 11 bases remaining between them. This CDR3 is CASISPWGANVLTF. The CDR3 nucleotides read TGTGCCAGCATCTCCCCGTGGGGGGCCAACGTCCTGACTTTC.

The chain links TRBV6-5 to TRBJ2-7; D not certain. The CDR3 extends over 14 amino acids. The V gene's germline CDR1 is MNHEY and CDR2 SVGAGI. V was pared by 4 bases and J by 5 bases, with 15 bases between. The chain's CDR3 is CASSSPLSTHEQYF. The DNA of the CDR3 is TGTGCCAGCAGTTCCCCTCTAAGCACCCACGAGCAGTACTTC.

The chain is built from TRBV6-6 and TRBJ2-3, with D hard to call. The CDR3 length is 12 residues. V was clipped by 5 bases and J by 4 bases, with 7 bases between them. Germline V lookup: CDR1 MNHNY, CDR2 SVGAGI (reference sequence). Written as DNA, the CDR3 is TGTGCCAGCAGTCAAGGATCAGATACGCAGTATTTT. It translates to CASSQGSDTQYF.

Remarks on this clone: Distinct nucleotide sequences in the sample also encode this CDR3. This chain joins TRBV7-9 and TRBJ2-7; D remains ambiguous. Germline CDR1 SEHNR, CDR2 FQNEAQ (reference sequence). The CDR3 consists of 14 residues. Trimming cost V 3 bases and J 1 base, with 10 bases left between them. This CDR3 is CASSLVGRSYEQYF. As DNA, the CDR3 is TGTGCCAGCAGCTTGGTCGGACGGTCCTACGAGCAGTACTTC.

A note on this clone: This sequence is one base from a far larger clone and is likely a read error. The chain recombines TRBV7-8 with TRBJ2-7; 8 positions match TRBD2. This CDR3 has 13 residues. The germline CDR1 and CDR2 sequences are SGHVS and FQNEAQ. CDR3 loop: CASSLLAEYGQYF. CDR3 nucleotides: TGTGCCAGCAGCCTACTAGCGGAATACGGGCAGTACTTC. Drawing the rest from reference TRBV7-8 and TRBJ2-7, the complete variable domain is GAGVSQSPRYKVAKRGQDVALRCDPISGHVSLFWYQQALGQGPEFLTYFQNEAQLDKSGLPSDRFFAERPEGSVSTLKIQRTQQEDSAVYLCASSLLAEYGQYFGPGTRLTVT.

The J gene is TRBJ2-3, the V gene TRBV29-1, with 8 positions matching TRBD2. CDR1 is SQVTM, CDR2 ANQGSEA, per germline. The CDR3 spans 17 residues. J gave up 2 bases and V 4 bases, and 14 bases lay outside the gene matches. CDR3: CSVVRHLLAGTTDTQYF. Written as DNA, the CDR3 is TGCAGCGTTGTTCGCCACCTGCTAGCGGGTACCACAGATACGCAGTATTTT.

The genes are TRBV7-3 and TRBJ2-7; perhaps D is TRBD1 or TRBD2 (5 bases each). The germline V gene encodes CDR1 SGHTA and CDR2 FQGTGA. Trimming stripped 2 bases from V and 5 bases from J, with 19 bases between. The CDR3 consists of 16 residues. CDR3 bases: TGTGCCAGCAGCTTAGGCTGGGACCTCTCTTCGGACGAGCAGTACTTC. Residues: CASSLGWDLSSDEQYF.

The chain joins TRBV6-1 to TRBJ2-1; unclear D gene. The CDR3 consists of 14 residues. Trimming pared 4 bases from V and 8 bases from J, leaving 15 bases between. Germline V lookup: CDR1 MNHNS, CDR2 SASEGT. Here the CDR3 reads CASSVTLSHDEQFF. The CDR3 DNA reads as TGTGCCAGCAGTGTGACCCTATCGCACGATGAGCAGTTCTTC.

As concerns this clone: A far larger clone is a single base away, which makes a read error likely. The sample carries other DNA sequences with the same CDR3. The genes are TRBV27 and TRBJ1-4; TRBD1 aligns across 10 bases. The CDR3 is made up of 16 amino acids. Germline V gene lookup returns CDR1 MNHEY and CDR2 SMNVEV (reference sequence). CDR3 sequence: CASSTTGGLTNEKLFF. DNA for the CDR3: TGTGCTAGCAGTACGACAGGGGGCCTAACTAATGAAAAACTGTTTTTT.

Details on this clone: The identical CDR3 is also encoded by other nucleotide sequences in the sample. V usage is TRBV15 and J usage is TRBJ1-5; the D is unclear. V was cut by 4 bases and J by 7 bases, with 11 bases left in between. There are 13 residues in the CDR3. Germline-derived CDR1 and CDR2 are LNHNV and YYDKDF (reference sequence). CDR3 protein: CATSTGGGQPQHF. The CDR3 DNA follows: TGTGCCACCAGCACGGGCGGAGGGCAGCCCCAGCATTTT.

V gene TRBV7-6 combines with J gene TRBJ2-1; no clear D gene. The CDR3 is 13 amino acids. Between the trimmed V and J ends, which lost 1 base and 2 bases, there was a span of 3 bases. Looked up from germline, CDR1 is SGHVS and CDR2 is FNYEAQ. For the CDR3, the DNA is TGTGCCAGCAGCTTAGAAACCTACAATGAGCAGTTCTTC. Residues: CASSLETYNEQFF.

This clone came up a few times. The chain couples TRBV28 to TRBJ2-7, with TRBD1 matching 10 bases. V was pared by 6 bases and J by 4 bases, with 12 bases of the junction left unmatched. The CDR3 length is 16 residues. Per the germline V gene, CDR1 is MDHEN and CDR2 is SYDVKM. CDR3: CASRRSGTGVLYEQYF. The CDR3 DNA reads as TGTGCCAGCAGAAGATCCGGGACAGGGGTCTTATACGAGCAGTACTTC.

The chain links TRBV29-1 to TRBJ2-5; D possibly corresponds to TRBD2 (7 bases). The germline CDR1 and CDR2 sequences are SQVTM and ANQGSEA. The CDR3 is made up of 18 amino acids. The V and J ends lost 7 bases and 1 base respectively, with 28 bases between them. As DNA, the CDR3 is TGCAGCGCTCGACCAGGGTGGCAGGGGAGGGGATCCCAAGAGACCCAGTACTTC. Translated: CSARPGWQGRGSQETQYF.

The chain is built from TRBV30 and TRBJ2-7; no reliable D call. The CDR3 covers 12 residues. V lost 0 bases and J lost 1, with 4 bases in between. Germline lookup yields CDR1 GTSNPN and CDR2 SVGIG (reference sequence). The CDR3 spells CAWSVWSYEQYF. As DNA, the CDR3 is TGTGCCTGGAGTGTATGGTCCTACGAGCAGTACTTC.

The chain links TRBV5-4 to TRBJ2-5; perhaps TRBD2 as D (6 bases). The germline V gene has CDR1 SGHNT and CDR2 YYREEE (reference sequence). Deletions cut 3 bases from V and 5 bases from J, with 14 bases between. The CDR3 totals 14 residues. The CDR3 reads CASSWGRSGETQYF. CDR3 DNA: TGTGCCAGCAGCTGGGGGAGGTCGGGGGAGACCCAGTACTTC.

Worth noting for this clone: A single base separates this from a much larger clone, so it may be a read error. The CDR3 bases are TGTGCCTGGAGTGTGGAGACAGGGAATTACGAGCAGTACTTC. It yields the protein CAWSVETGNYEQYF. V is TRBV30 and J is TRBJ2-7; 7 nucleotides match TRBD1. The CDR3 consists of 14 residues. V dropped 0 bases and J dropped 4; count of bases not matched to a gene: 6. Per germline, CDR1 GTSNPN and CDR2 SVGIG (reference sequence).